This TCR beta chain was documented in a study of T cells after yellow fever vaccination (dated by TCRdb to between 2018 and 2021). Concerning the study at large: The SMART-Seq v4 Ultra Low Input RNA kit was used to prepare libraries from fractions with low cell numbers. To follow T-cell clones before and after primary and booster YFV17D yellow fever vaccination, bulk TCR alpha and beta repertoires were sequenced over time. Two healthy male donors made up the cohort, one aged 18 to 30 years and the other aged 30 to 40 years. Blood was collected at multiple timepoints before and after primary and secondary immunization, and bulk PBMC replicates and cell subsets were isolated.

Synthesis of TCR cDNA relied on 5'RACE template switching, a step that introduced a universal primer site along with unique molecular identifiers. Priming for cDNA synthesis came from both the TCR alpha and TCR beta constant segments. Two PCR steps were used to amplify libraries, with sample barcodes and sequencing adapters being added in the second step. Sequencing of the libraries was done on either Illumina HiSeq 2500 (2x100 bp) or NovaSeq (2x150 bp). The authors processed their data as follows. Demultiplexing of reads and collapsing into UMI consensus sequences were performed with MIGEC, and V(D)J alignment was carried out with MiXCR. Vaccine-responding clonotypes were defined with edgeR using replicate PBMC samples, requiring FDR below 0.01 and a log2 fold change above 5 up to day 15. CD4 or CD8 identity was assigned to each bulk clonotype according to whether the clonotype was present at higher abundance in the sequenced CD4 repertoire or the sequenced CD8 repertoire. The public reads were reanalyzed by TCRdb: fastp trimming at Q25, MiXCR alignment, in-frame beta chains only. One record per CDR3 amino acid sequence lists the most common genes and DNA. The V and J calls were not made by the authors but by TCRdb's processing. The sample table contains 250,000 to 350,000 distinct CDR3 sequences; only one count was recorded for 6.5% to 8.5% of them. The top ten hold 15% to 20% of the sample.

The treatment or condition label of this sample denotes: live attenuated yellow fever vaccine strain. At each blood-draw timepoint, two biological replicates of bulk PBMCs were obtained. A standard Ficoll-Paque protocol was used to isolate PBMCs from peripheral blood. RNA was extracted with TriZol from bulk PBMCs, CD4 and CD8 fractions, and dextramer-positive and dextramer-negative fractions. Concerning this clonotype itself: Its cognate antigen has yet to be identified. Base quality data are lacking; no much larger clone is found one base away.

What the study reported, not specific to this receptor: Computational filtering was required because FACS-sorted repertoires could contain abundant contaminating clonotypes from the bulk population. Most clones expanded after primary vaccination were re-detected after the booster (approximately 96% of CD4 and around nine tenths of CD8), suggesting broad memory maintenance. A small fraction of clonotypes appeared in both the CD4 and CD8 compartments, likely as a result of convergent recombination. Compared with the primary T-cell response, the secondary T-cell response was weaker but faster, peaking on day 5 rather than day 15. Because only a couple of donors were included in the study, the extent to which the findings can be generalized is limited.

The CDR3 sequence holds 15 residues, the cysteine and phenylalanine included. Just the 45-base CDR3 DNA is kept, in frame starting at base 1. Trimming takes 0 bases off V and 3 bases off J; junction bases not matched to a gene: 6. CDR1 is given as SGHRS and CDR2 as YFSETQ, both from the germline V gene. In this chain, TRBV5-1 is recombined with TRBJ2-7; TRBD1 matches 7 bases in the middle. This clonotype was obtained from a young man who received the YFV17D yellow fever vaccine. Sequencing was performed on PBMCs, taken about 41 days after the first yellow fever vaccination. The bases are TGCGCCAGCAGCTTGGAGACAGGGTTAATCTACGAGCAGTACTTC. This translates into CASSLETGLIYEQYF.